Listed below are T cell receptor beta chains from one sample, sequenced in a study. MiXCR, run by TCRdb on the RT-PCR reads, gives a single entry per CDR3 protein. The table records around 700,000 distinct CDR3 sequences, approximately 15% of them present only once. Source material: memory CD4+ T cells from blood. The receptors shown here come from a female donor in good health, serving as a healthy control. Both conserved end residues are part of each CDR3. A D gene is named only where the DNA matches it firmly. Only part of the rows carry a size: once, few, many, or a class if the clone is expanded.

TGCGCCAGCAGCTTGGGGACCGGGCATGAAGCTTTCTTT CASSLGTGHEAFF TRBV5-1 . few TRBJ1-1
TGTGCCAGCAGCCCCGATCTAGCGAGAGAAGAGACCCAGTACTTC CASSPDLAREETQYF TRBV7-2 . many TRBJ2-5
TGCAGTGCTCCGTCCAGGGGTTTATACGAGCAGTACTTC CSAPSRGLYEQYF TRBV20-1 . many TRBJ2-7
TGTGCCAGCAGAATAGCGGGACTAGCGGCCTACAATGAGCAGTTCTTC CASRIAGLAAYNEQFF TRBV12-3/TRBV12-4 TRBD2 . TRBJ2-1
TGCAGCGTTCGGGAGAGCAATCAGCCCCAGCATTTT CSVRESNQPQHF TRBV29-1 . many TRBJ1-5
TGCGCCAGCAGCTTGCATAGCGGGAGCTACGAGCAGTACTTC CASSLHSGSYEQYF TRBV5-1 TRBD2 many TRBJ2-7
TGCAGCGTTGATACAGGGCCCGATACGCAGTATTTT CSVDTGPDTQYF TRBV29-1 . many TRBJ2-3
TGCGCCAGCAGCCTGGACAGGGTAGGAAACACCATATATTTT CASSLDRVGNTIYF TRBV5-1 TRBD1 many TRBJ1-3
TGTGCCAGCAGCTTAGCGCCAGGGAACCCCTACGAGCAGTACTTC CASSLAPGNPYEQYF TRBV7-2 . few TRBJ2-7
TGCAGTGCTAGAGGCGTTGGCGGGAGGGCCTCCGGGGCAGATACGCAGTATTTT CSARGVGGRASGADTQYF TRBV20-1 TRBD2 many TRBJ2-3
TGCGCCAGCAGCTTCCAGGGGGCCGATGAAAAACTGTTTTTT CASSFQGADEKLFF TRBV5-1 TRBD1 many TRBJ1-4
TGTGCCAGCAGCCACATTGGGACAGGGGGCGATTTCAACCAAGAGACCCAGTACTTC CASSHIGTGGDFNQETQYF TRBV4-2 TRBD1 many TRBJ2-5
TGCGCCAGCAGCTTGGCCGGACCGGGGCAGGGCATTCAGTACTTC CASSLAGPGQGIQYF TRBV5-1 . few TRBJ2-4
TGCAGTGCTAGCCCGGACAGAGATCACTATGGCTACACCTTC CSASPDRDHYGYTF TRBV20-1 . many TRBJ1-2
TGTGCCAGCAGCTTAGTCACCGGGACTAGCGGTTACGAGCAGTACTTC CASSLVTGTSGYEQYF TRBV7-2 TRBD2 few TRBJ2-7
TGTGCCAGTGGAGGGCACACCGGGGAGCTGTTTTTT CASGGHTGELFF TRBV12-3/TRBV12-4 . few TRBJ2-2
TGTGCCAGCAGCTTAGGGCTAGCGGGGGAGGGTACGCAGTATTTT CASSLGLAGEGTQYF TRBV7-2 TRBD2 . TRBJ2-3
TGTGCCATCAGCGGATCCGGGACAGGGGTCCAGCCCCAGCATTTT CAISGSGTGVQPQHF TRBV10-3 TRBD1 many TRBJ1-5
TGCGCCAGCAGCTTGGATTGGGAGGGCACTGAAGCTTTCTTT CASSLDWEGTEAFF TRBV5-1 . few TRBJ1-1
TGTGCCAGTAGTACAATAACAGGGTATCAGCCCCAGCATTTT CASSTITGYQPQHF TRBV19 . . TRBJ1-5
TGTGCCATCAGTGAGTCCCCTACCACGGGTTCACCCCTCCACTTT CAISESPTTGSPLHF TRBV10-3 . few TRBJ1-6
TGCAGTGCTCGGGACAGGGTGGTGGGGCCTGAAGCTTTCTTT CSARDRVVGPEAFF TRBV20-1 TRBD1 . TRBJ1-1
TGCAGTGCCCGTGGACTAGCGGGAGCAGATACGCAGTATTTT CSARGLAGADTQYF TRBV20-1 TRBD2 many TRBJ2-3
TGTGCCAGCATTAGGCAGGCTAGCAATCAGCCCCAGCATTTT CASIRQASNQPQHF TRBV28 . few TRBJ1-5
TGTGCCAGCAGCTTAGATGGGACGCCCACTCGAGCCCAGTACTTC CASSLDGTPTRAQYF TRBV7-9 . . TRBJ2-5
TGTGCCAGCAGTTACTCCCCGCGGACGGACCGTGGGACCCAGTACTTC CASSYSPRTDRGTQYF TRBV6-5 . many TRBJ2-5
TGTGCCAGCAGCTTGCTAGCTAACTATGGCTACACCTTC CASSLLANYGYTF TRBV5-6 . few TRBJ1-2
TGTGCCAGCAGCCCCCAGGAGGGTAGCAATCAGCCCCAGCATTTT CASSPQEGSNQPQHF TRBV7-2 . . TRBJ1-5
TGTGCCAGCAGCTCGGACAGGGTGTACACCGGGGAGCTGTTTTTT CASSSDRVYTGELFF TRBV5-5 TRBD1 . TRBJ2-2
TGTGCCAGCAGCTCGACTAGCGGAACCGGGGAGCTGTTTTTT CASSSTSGTGELFF TRBV7-2 TRBD2 many TRBJ2-2
TGCAGTGCTAAAGGGGGAGGCGGCTACACCTTC CSAKGGGGYTF TRBV20-1 . . TRBJ1-2
TGTGCCAGCAGTTACACGTTAGGGACAGGCTCCTACGAGCAGTACTTC CASSYTLGTGSYEQYF TRBV6-5 TRBD1 . TRBJ2-7
TGTGCCAGCAGTTACCGGGCCGCGAATCAGCCCCAGCATTTT CASSYRAANQPQHF TRBV7-2 . . TRBJ1-5
TGTGCCACCAGTATCAATCTTCGGGGTGGCTACACCTTC CATSINLRGGYTF TRBV15 . . TRBJ1-2
TGTGCCAGCAGTGACTATAGCTCCTACGAGCAGTACTTC CASSDYSSYEQYF TRBV6-2/TRBV6-3 . many TRBJ2-7
TGTGCCAGCAGGGCTTCTGGGGCCAACGTCCTGACTTTC CASRASGANVLTF TRBV28 . few TRBJ2-6
TGTGCCAGCAGCGCGACAGGGGGGGTTCAGCCCCAGCATTTT CASSATGGVQPQHF TRBV12-3/TRBV12-4 TRBD1 few TRBJ1-5
TGCAGTGCTTTCGGACAGGCGGGCTATGGCTACACCTTC CSAFGQAGYGYTF TRBV20-1 TRBD1 many TRBJ1-2
TGCAGTGCCCGGGGGACAGACGACAATGAGCAGTTCTTC CSARGTDDNEQFF TRBV20-1 . many TRBJ2-1
TGTGCCAGCGCTTTGACTAGCGGGAGGGCCTACAATGAGCAGTTCTTC CASALTSGRAYNEQFF TRBV4-2 TRBD2 many TRBJ2-1
TGCGCCAGCAGCTCACTAGCGGGAGCTACAGATACGCAGTATTTT CASSSLAGATDTQYF TRBV5-1 TRBD2 many TRBJ2-3
TGTGCCAGCAGCCTAACCCGGGGCGGTCTCACAGATACGCAGTATTTT CASSLTRGGLTDTQYF TRBV7-2 . many TRBJ2-3
TGTGCCATCAGTGCACGGACTAGTACGTCCTCTGGAAACACCATATATTTT CAISARTSTSSGNTIYF TRBV10-3 . few TRBJ1-3
TGTGCCAGCAGTGAAGCCCCGATGGGCAATCAGCCCCAGCATTTT CASSEAPMGNQPQHF TRBV6-1 . few TRBJ1-5
TGTGCCACACGACAGGCGGGGTACACTGAAGCTTTCTTT CATRQAGYTEAFF TRBV24-1 . . TRBJ1-1
TGCAGTGCCCCGGACAGGTCCGGACCAAGCTCCTACGAGCAGTACTTC CSAPDRSGPSSYEQYF TRBV20-1 TRBD1 few TRBJ2-7
TGTGCCAGCAGTTACAGGGGACAGGGGGCGCGTGGGGATCAGCCCCAGCATTTT CASSYRGQGARGDQPQHF TRBV6-6 TRBD1 few TRBJ1-5
TGTGCCAGCCAAGGGCGGTACACAGATACGCAGTATTTT CASQGRYTDTQYF TRBV6-5 . many TRBJ2-3
TGTGCCAGCAGCCCTAAGACGGGAAACTCTGGGGCCAACGTCCTGACTTTC CASSPKTGNSGANVLTF TRBV6-5 . few TRBJ2-6